This T cell receptor beta chain was sequenced in a study of CD8 T cells in ankylosing spondylitis. Notes on the study in general: Enrichment of disease-linked clones was reportedly significant in matched ankylosing spondylitis synovial fluid. Ankylosing spondylitis blood appeared to be characterized by a TCR beta motif of several highly homologous variants. Disease-linked clones had a CD8+ phenotype and relatively low frequency in peripheral blood. Past research had described some motif variants in reactive arthritis synovial fluid and blood.

The ends were cut back, 2 bases at V and 5 bases at J, with 18 bases in the middle. CDR1 is MNHEY, CDR2 SMNVEV, per germline (reference sequence). This CDR3 is built from 16 residues. Quantitative 5'-RACE was performed with molecular barcodes, and it yielded the TCR beta libraries. TCRdb reprocessed the 5' RACE reads with MiXCR, giving one entry per CDR3 protein. This table has roughly 470,000 distinct CDR3 sequences, 26% appearing once. Note on this clonotype: What it recognizes is unknown.

This TCR came from a male donor with ankylosing spondylitis. The chain has TRBV27 and TRBJ1-2, with D possibly being TRBD1 (5 bases). Sequencing was performed on blood, either unsorted or a sorted T cell fraction (not recorded which). CDR3 amino acids: CASSLQWGRKEYGYTF. As DNA, the CDR3 is TGTGCCAGCAGTTTACAATGGGGGAGAAAAGAATATGGCTACACCTTC.